Below, 29 T cell receptor beta chains from the same sample are listed, as sequenced in a study of shared clonotypes between healthy human individuals. Using immunoSEQ multiplex PCR, the repertoire was profiled, and TCRdb retains in-frame clones only, with some absent. In the table there are some 2,000,000 clones, approximately 95% of which are singletons. Sequenced: naive CD4+ T cells sorted from blood. Subset indicated: CD45RA+ positively selected. These receptors originate from a young man in good health.

This chain links TRBV18 with TRBJ1-3; possibly TRBD1 for D (5 bases). Germline V CDR1 and CDR2: KGHSH, LQKENI. V lost 3 bases and J 0 bases, leaving 12 bases between the germline ends. CDR3 size: 16 residues. This CDR3 is CASSPKDSGSGNTIYF. The CDR3 DNA reads TGTGCCAGCTCACCTAAAGACAGCGGCTCTGGAAACACCATATATTTT. Variable domain in full (rest from reference TRBV18 and TRBJ1-3): NAGVMQNPRHLVRRRGQEARLRCSPMKGHSHVYWYRQLPEEGLKFMVYLQKENIIDESGMPKERFSAEFPKEGPSILRIQQVVRGDSAAYFCASSPKDSGSGNTIYFGEGSWLTVV.

This clone was recorded only once. The chain is built from TRBV11-2 and TRBJ2-7; the D is unclear. Trimming removed 0 bases from V and 7 bases from J, with 13 bases in between. In germline, CDR1 is SGHAT, CDR2 FQNNGV. The CDR3 sequence is 14 residues long. The CDR3 DNA is TGTGCCAGCAGCTTAGAAGGGCAGATAGGTGAGCAGTACTTC. This codes for CASSLEGQIGEQYF.

The chain carries TRBV18 and TRBJ1-4; 9 nucleotides line up with TRBD1. This CDR3 contains 16 residues. V lost 0 bases to trimming and J lost 5 bases; unmatched junction nucleotides: 4. Germline V gives CDR1 KGHSH, CDR2 LQKENI. This CDR3 reads CASSPPIGTGNEKLFF. CDR3 sequence (DNA): TGTGCCAGCTCACCACCTATAGGGACAGGGAATGAAAAACTGTTTTTT.

V usage is TRBV25-1 and J usage is TRBJ2-7, with 9 bases matching TRBD2. There are 15 residues in the CDR3. The germline V gene encodes CDR1 MGHDK and CDR2 SYGVNS. V lost 4 bases, J lost 0 bases, and 4 bases stayed unmatched. The CDR3 reads CASSGSGGPSYEQYF. Written as DNA, the CDR3 is TGTGCCAGCAGTGGGAGCGGGGGGCCCTCCTACGAGCAGTACTTC.

This chain connects TRBV5-1 to TRBJ2-5; D uncertain. The V gene's germline CDR1 is SGHRS and CDR2 YFSETQ. V lost 0 bases and J lost 4, with 13 bases in between. The CDR3 loop spans 15 amino acids. The DNA for the CDR3 is TGCGCCAGCAGCTTGGGGGCTACCGTCAGAGAGACCCAGTACTTC. Protein sequence: CASSLGATVRETQYF.

The chain links TRBV6-5 to TRBJ2-3, with 9 nucleotides matching TRBD2. CDR1 is MNHEY, CDR2 SVGAGI, per germline. The CDR3 totals 14 residues. The trim removed 5 bases at V and 3 bases at J, leaving 3 bases unmatched. The CDR3 bases are TGTGCCAGCAGTCGTACTAGCGGGACAGATACGCAGTATTTT. Protein sequence: CASSRTSGTDTQYF.

This chain links TRBV10-3 with TRBJ2-6; 7 bases line up with TRBD1. After removal of 5 bases from V and 1 base from J, the junction contained 5 bases not matched to a gene. The CDR3 sequence is 16 residues long. The V gene's germline CDR1 is ENHRY and CDR2 SYGVKD. This CDR3 reads CAISPSTGSGANVLTF. The CDR3, as DNA: TGTGCCATCAGTCCCTCGACAGGGTCTGGGGCCAACGTCCTGACTTTC.

This sequence joins TRBV10-3 and TRBJ2-2, with D possibly being TRBD2 (6 bases). In germline, CDR1 is ENHRY, CDR2 SYGVKD. Trimming stripped 6 bases from V and 1 base from J, with 12 bases between. This CDR3 has 15 amino acids. This chain's CDR3 is CAIRDRDLNTGELFF. In DNA form, the CDR3 reads TGTGCCATCAGGGACCGGGACTTGAACACCGGGGAGCTGTTTTTT.

This chain joins TRBV7-9 and TRBJ1-1; D might be TRBD1 (5 bases). Germline CDR1 is SEHNR and CDR2 is FQNEAQ (reference sequence). The V gene lost 3 bases and the J gene lost 1 base, with 12 bases spanning the gap. CDR3 length: 15 residues. DNA of the CDR3: TGTGCCAGCAGCTTGTCGGCAGGGTCGAACACTGAAGCTTTCTTT. Translating gives CASSLSAGSNTEAFF.

Remarks on this clone: The same CDR3 is also encoded by other DNA sequences in this sample. The rearrangement joins TRBV9 to TRBJ2-2; D call uncertain. CDR3 length equals 16 residues. Trimming removed 0 bases at V and 2 bases at J, with 11 bases between. Germline V gene data show CDR1 as SGDLS and CDR2 as YYNGEE. The CDR3 region is CASSVGAGINTGELFF. The CDR3 DNA reads as TGTGCCAGCAGCGTAGGAGCAGGTATTAACACCGGGGAGCTGTTTTTT. Full variable domain (remainder filled in from reference TRBV9 and TRBJ2-2): DSGVTQTPKHLITATGQRVTLRCSPRSGDLSVYWYQQSLDQGLQFLIQYYNGEERAKGNILERFSAQQFPDLHSELNLSSLELGDSALYFCASSVGAGINTGELFFGEGSRLTVL.

J is TRBJ2-2 and V is TRBV27; a weak D match, TRBD2 (5 bases). Germline CDR1 is MNHEY and CDR2 is SMNVEV (reference sequence). V was shortened by 6 bases and J by 7 bases, with 15 bases between the two germline ends. The CDR3 totals 14 residues. The CDR3: CASSPLRGSGELFF. DNA for the CDR3: TGTGCCAGCAGCCCGTTACGGGGAAGCGGGGAGCTGTTTTTT.

This chain uses TRBV4-1 with TRBJ1-2; no definite D call. The CDR3 contains 16 residues. V lost 0 bases to trimming and J lost 2 bases, with 13 bases between them. Germline V gene lookup returns CDR1 MGHRA and CDR2 YSYEKL. The CDR3 DNA is TGCGCCAGCAGCCAAGAGAACGGACGAATCAACTATGGCTACACCTTC. It specifies CASSQENGRINYGYTF.

About this clone itself: Additional DNA sequences in this sample encode the identical CDR3. J is TRBJ2-7 and V is TRBV5-1; possibly TRBD1 for D (7 bases). CDR1 is SGHRS, CDR2 YFSETQ, per germline. This CDR3 is built from 14 residues. V lost 0 bases and J 4 bases, leaving 11 bases between the germline ends. The CDR3 nucleotides are TGCGCCAGCAGCTTGGGACAGGGACTGTACGAGCAGTACTTC. Translation: CASSLGQGLYEQYF.

The V gene is TRBV5-1, the J gene TRBJ2-3, with D possibly being TRBD1 or TRBD2 (5 bases each). V was pared by 4 bases and J by 6 bases, with 18 bases between. The CDR3 loop spans 15 amino acids. The germline V gene has CDR1 SGHRS and CDR2 YFSETQ. The CDR3: CASSARDGRSDTQYF. For the CDR3, the DNA is TGCGCCAGCAGCGCGAGGGACGGTAGAAGCGATACGCAGTATTTT.

The chain recombines TRBV10-3 with TRBJ2-3; 7 bases line up with TRBD2. V trimming: 4 bases; J trimming: 4 bases; junction bases outside the gene matches: 11. The CDR3 is 16 amino acids. The germline gives CDR1 ENHRY, CDR2 SYGVKD. This CDR3 is CAISAGAGVGSDTQYF. The CDR3 DNA is TGTGCCATCAGTGCAGGTGCGGGAGTAGGCTCAGATACGCAGTATTTT.

The genes are TRBV19 and TRBJ1-2; 7 positions agree with TRBD1. The V gene end was trimmed by 7 bases and the J gene end by 4 bases; junction bases not matched to a gene: 12. This CDR3 has 15 residues. Germline V gives CDR1 LNHDA, CDR2 SQIVND (reference sequence). The DNA of the CDR3 is TGTGCCAGTAAAGAGTTAAACGACAGGGCCTATGGCTACACCTTC. It codes for CASKELNDRAYGYTF.

The gene calls are TRBV11-2 and TRBJ2-7; 13 bases align to TRBD2. The CDR3 contains 14 residues. Germline CDR1 reads SGHAT; CDR2 reads FQNNGV. With V trimmed by 4 bases and J by 7 bases, 4 bases remained unmatched. The CDR3 loop is CASSSLAGGGEQYF. Here the CDR3 DNA reads TGTGCCAGCAGCTCACTAGCGGGAGGGGGGGAGCAGTACTTC.

The chain employs TRBV25-1 and TRBJ2-3; the D is unclear. The CDR3 has 12 residues. Trimming left V 1 base short and J 5 bases short, with 4 bases between. The germline gives CDR1 MGHDK, CDR2 SYGVNS. CDR3 protein: CASSEFVDTQYF. The CDR3 nucleotides read TGTGCCAGCAGTGAATTTGTAGATACGCAGTATTTT. Full variable domain (outside the CDR3, taken from reference TRBV25-1 and TRBJ2-3): EADIYQTPRYLVIGTGKKITLECSQTMGHDKMYWYQQDPGMELHLIHYSYGVNSTEKGDLSSESTVSRIRTEHFPLTLESARPSHTSQYLCASSEFVDTQYFGPGTRLTVL.

The genes are TRBV5-4 and TRBJ2-2; possibly TRBD2 for D (5 bases). V was trimmed by 4 bases and J by 2 bases, leaving 18 bases between them. Germline V gene data show CDR1 as SGHNT and CDR2 as YYREEE (reference sequence). The CDR3 consists of 17 residues. Written as DNA, the CDR3 is TGTGCCAGCAGCCCAGGTGGAGGCACGCGTAACACCGGGGAGCTGTTTTTT. It encodes CASSPGGGTRNTGELFF.

The J gene is TRBJ2-3, the V gene TRBV6-1; D tentatively reads TRBD1 or TRBD2 (5 bases each). Trimming cost V 6 bases and J 4 bases, with 17 bases left between them. Per the germline V gene, CDR1 is MNHNS and CDR2 is SASEGT. CDR3 length: 15 amino acids. As DNA, the CDR3 is TGTGCCAGCAGGCCCAGAGGGACCGCGCCAGATACGCAGTATTTT. Its translation: CASRPRGTAPDTQYF.

The chain employs TRBV2 and TRBJ2-7; D perhaps matches TRBD2 (6 bases). The CDR3 is 13 residues long. The V end was cut by 9 bases, the J end by 4 bases, with 16 bases between. Per the germline V gene, CDR1 is SNHLY and CDR2 is FYNNEI. CDR3 region: CASVGGGLYEQYF. CDR3 nucleotide sequence: TGTGCCAGTGTAGGTGGGGGGTTATACGAGCAGTACTTC.

J is TRBJ2-3 and V is TRBV9; a possible D gene is TRBD2 (6 bases). The CDR3 extends over 15 amino acids. Germline V CDR1 and CDR2: SGDLS, YYNGEE. V lost 2 bases to trimming and J lost 0 bases, with 10 bases between them. CDR3 protein: CASSVLSGSTDTQYF. The CDR3 region has the DNA TGTGCCAGCAGCGTCCTTAGCGGTAGCACAGATACGCAGTATTTT.

In the case of this clone: This CDR3 is also generated by other DNA sequences in the sample. The chain employs TRBV5-4 and TRBJ2-7; the D is unclear. Germline V gives CDR1 SGHNT, CDR2 YYREEE (reference sequence). The CDR3 loop spans 11 amino acids. Between the trimmed V and J ends, which lost 1 base and 5 bases, there was a span of 4 bases. This CDR3 reads CASSLNNEQYF. DNA for the CDR3: TGTGCCAGCAGCTTGAATAACGAGCAGTACTTC.

The V call is TRBV9, the J call TRBJ1-5; D call uncertain. Germline loops: CDR1 SGDLS, CDR2 YYNGEE. Trimming removed 0 bases from V and 5 bases from J, with 6 bases in between. This CDR3 has 13 residues. The CDR3 spells CASSVGDHQPQHF. The DNA for the CDR3 is TGTGCCAGCAGCGTAGGTGACCATCAGCCCCAGCATTTT.

In DNA, the CDR3 is TGTGCCAGCAGCCCGAGACTAGCGGGACTTTCAGATACGCAGTATTTT. Its protein product is CASSPRLAGLSDTQYF. The V and J genes are TRBV7-9 and TRBJ2-3; 11 bases match TRBD2. V dropped 5 bases and J dropped 4; count of bases not matched to a gene: 8. This CDR3 has 16 residues. Per the germline V gene, CDR1 is SEHNR and CDR2 is FQNEAQ (reference sequence).

As concerns this clone: The junction departs from the called germline gene at one end, perhaps through a read error. This chain uses TRBV6-1 with TRBJ2-7; 9 bases are a match to TRBD1. The CDR3 sequence is 12 residues long. Germline loops: CDR1 MNHNS, CDR2 SASEGT. The CDR3 reads CASSSPPRDRDF. Written as DNA, the CDR3 is TGTGCCAGCAGCTCCCCCCCCCGGGACAGGGACTTC.

V is TRBV5-1 and J is TRBJ2-7, with 7 bases identical to TRBD2. The length of the CDR3 is 15 residues. With V trimmed by 4 bases and J by 4 bases, 11 bases remained unmatched. In germline, CDR1 is SGHRS, CDR2 YFSETQ. Written as DNA, the CDR3 is TGCGCCAGCAGCCGGGCCGTCTCGCGGGAGTACGAGCAGTACTTC. Amino acid sequence: CASSRAVSREYEQYF.

The count of this clone is one. The rearrangement uses TRBV5-1 and TRBJ2-2, with 7 bases identical to TRBD1. This CDR3 has 15 amino acids. Trimming removed 4 bases from V and 3 bases from J; junction bases left unmatched: 6. Germline lookup yields CDR1 SGHRS and CDR2 YFSETQ. DNA for the CDR3: TGCGCCAGCAGCCATGGACAGGCGGACACCGGGGAGCTGTTTTTT. The encoded protein is CASSHGQADTGELFF.

The chain couples TRBV7-2 to TRBJ2-7; 11 bases agree with TRBD2. Germline CDR1 is SGHTA and CDR2 is FQGNSA. The CDR3 length is 15 residues. Trimming took 5 bases from V and 3 from J; bases not matched to a gene: 6. This chain's CDR3 is CASSTNLAGGYEQYF. Here the CDR3 DNA reads TGTGCCAGCAGCACAAATCTAGCGGGAGGCTACGAGCAGTACTTC.